The clone carrying this TCR beta chain was observed a single time. The germline V gene has CDR1 MNHNS and CDR2 SASEGT. The V gene end was trimmed by 4 bases and the J gene end by 2 bases; junction bases not matched to a gene: 5. The CDR3 extends over 16 amino acids. This specimen belongs to a study of control samples from healthy donors and cancer patients. Here immunoSEQ multiplex PCR was the method, and the copy in TCRdb shows in-frame clones only, minus some. The table has some 190,000 clones, roughly nine tenths seen once. Sequencing used blood. The chain employs TRBV6-1 and TRBJ1-5; the match to TRBD1 covers 10 bases. The source is a man aged 25 to 40 in good health. This CDR3 is CASSAGQGSGNQPQHF. DNA of the CDR3: TGTGCCAGCAGTGCGGGACAGGGGTCGGGCAATCAGCCCCAGCATTTT.